These 30 T cell receptor beta chains were sequenced from one sample in a study of T cell responses to AZD1222 COVID-19 vaccine. The protocol was immunoSEQ multiplex PCR, while the TCRdb copy is restricted to in-frame clones and leaves out a portion. This sample has about 110,000 clones; about 90% occur once, and the top ten carry about 7%. Sequencing used peripheral blood, obtained on day 0 of AZD1222 vaccination. The origin of the receptors is an adult in good health.

J is TRBJ2-2 and V is TRBV7-6; TRBD1 aligns across 9 bases. The CDR3 has 15 residues. With V trimmed by 4 bases and J by 7 bases, 7 bases remained unmatched. Germline CDR1 is SGHVS and CDR2 is FNYEAQ. The CDR3 spells CASSSQTGGIGELFF. In DNA, the CDR3 is TGTGCCAGCAGCTCTCAGACAGGGGGGATCGGGGAGCTGTTTTTT.

V gene TRBV7-3 combines with J gene TRBJ2-1; 8 positions match TRBD2. V gave up 1 base and J gave up 6 bases; unmatched junction bases: 5. The germline gives CDR1 SGHTA, CDR2 FQGTGA. The CDR3 runs 15 residues. DNA of the CDR3: TGTGCCAGCAGCTTAAGTAGCGGGACCGCCAATGAGCAGTTCTTC. Translating it yields CASSLSSGTANEQFF.

The chain joins TRBV4-3 to TRBJ1-1, with TRBD1 identical over 7 bases. The CDR3 runs to 17 residues. From germline, CDR1 is LGHNA and CDR2 YSLEER. Germline trimming cut 1 base from V and 6 bases from J; bases unmatched to any gene: 14. The CDR3 DNA sequence: TGCGCCAGCAGCCAAGCACCAGGGGGACAGAGAGGGGCTGAAGCTTTCTTT. Encoded protein: CASSQAPGGQRGAEAFF.

V is TRBV10-3 and J is TRBJ2-7, with 9 bases fitting TRBD2. The J segment lost 6 bases and the V segment lost 0 bases, leaving 15 bases of the junction unmatched. The CDR3 totals 18 residues. Germline V gene lookup returns CDR1 ENHRY and CDR2 SYGVKD. For the CDR3, the DNA is TGTGCCATCAGTGAGTCGTGGGGAAACAGCGGGAGGAGGCGCGAGCAGTACTTC. It yields the protein CAISESWGNSGRRREQYF.

The chain is built from TRBV10-1 and TRBJ2-2; D call uncertain. The V end was cut by 4 bases, the J end by 3 bases, with 3 bases between. This CDR3 is 12 amino acids long. CDR1 is WNHNN, CDR2 SYGVQD, per germline (reference sequence). In DNA form, the CDR3 reads TGCGCCAGCAGTGGATACACCGGGGAGCTGTTTTTT. It translates to CASSGYTGELFF.

This sequence joins TRBV11-2 and TRBJ2-2, with unresolved D. V was shortened by 2 bases and J by 3 bases, with 13 bases between the two germline ends. This CDR3 is built from 16 residues. From germline, CDR1 is SGHAT and CDR2 FQNNGV. CDR3 sequence (DNA): TGTGCCAGCAGCTTATTTAGACGGATGGACACCGGGGAGCTGTTTTTT. Translating it yields CASSLFRRMDTGELFF.

CDR3 region: CASRRGTESTDTQYF. The CDR3 coding sequence is TGTGCCAGCAGACGAGGGACAGAGAGCACAGATACGCAGTATTTT. This sequence joins TRBV7-2 and TRBJ2-3; TRBD1 matches 7 bases. CDR3 length equals 15 residues. V dropped 6 bases and J dropped 0; count of bases not matched to a gene: 6. Germline-derived CDR1 and CDR2 are SGHTA and FQGNSA.

CDR3 loop: CASSQGQGAINQPQHF. CDR3 bases: TGCGCCAGCAGCCAAGGACAGGGGGCGATCAATCAGCCCCAGCATTTT. This chain joins TRBV4-1 and TRBJ1-5; TRBD1 aligns across 10 bases. V lost 1 base, J lost 3 bases, and 3 bases stayed unmatched. Germline V gene sequence: CDR1 MGHRA, CDR2 YSYEKL. CDR3 length: 16 amino acids.

The chain is built from TRBV28 and TRBJ1-1, with D maybe TRBD1 (5 bases). The CDR3 has 14 residues. Per germline, CDR1 MDHEN and CDR2 SYDVKM. Trimming removed 2 bases from V and 5 bases from J, with 12 bases in between. This chain's CDR3 is CASSLRTGGTEAFF. CDR3 nucleotide sequence: TGTGCCAGCAGTTTACGTACGGGGGGAACTGAAGCTTTCTTT.

The rearrangement joins TRBV25-1 to TRBJ2-5; 11 nucleotides align to TRBD2. Germline trimming cut 5 bases from V and 2 bases from J; bases unmatched to any gene: 7. The CDR3 has 16 amino acids. Germline loops: CDR1 MGHDK, CDR2 SYGVNS. CDR3 protein: CASSQGLAGLQETQYF. CDR3 coding DNA: TGTGCCAGCAGTCAAGGACTAGCGGGCCTACAAGAGACCCAGTACTTC. The variable domain in full, completed from reference TRBV25-1 and TRBJ2-5, reads EADIYQTPRYLVIGTGKKITLECSQTMGHDKMYWYQQDPGMELHLIHYSYGVNSTEKGDLSSESTVSRIRTEHFPLTLESARPSHTSQYLCASSQGLAGLQETQYFGPGTRLLVL.

This rearrangement joins TRBV6-6 to TRBJ2-5; D not resolved. The CDR3 consists of 13 residues. Germline-derived CDR1 and CDR2 are MNHNY and SVGAGI (reference sequence). V lost 6 bases and J lost 4, with 12 bases in between. The CDR3 reads CASRPQIGETQYF. CDR3 nucleotide sequence: TGTGCCAGCAGGCCTCAAATTGGAGAGACCCAGTACTTC.

On this clone: Distinct nucleotide sequences in the sample also encode this CDR3. This chain joins TRBV7-2 and TRBJ1-5, with 9 bases identical to TRBD1. From germline, CDR1 is SGHTA and CDR2 FQGNSA. V trimming: 1 base; J trimming: 6 bases; junction bases outside the gene matches: 4. CDR3 length equals 15 residues. This CDR3 reads CASSLETGGRQPQHF. The CDR3 DNA follows: TGTGCCAGCAGCTTAGAGACAGGGGGGCGTCAGCCCCAGCATTTT.

The V and J genes are TRBV18 and TRBJ2-7; 8 bases are a match to TRBD1. The CDR3 runs to 15 residues. Germline V gene sequence: CDR1 KGHSH, CDR2 LQKENI. The ends lost 3 bases at V and 1 base at J; junction bases unmatched: 5. The CDR3 DNA follows: TGTGCCAGCTCACCCAAACAGGGGGTTTCCTACGAGCAGTACTTC. Translating it yields CASSPKQGVSYEQYF.

J is TRBJ2-5 and V is TRBV19; D ambiguous. Germline V CDR1 and CDR2: LNHDA, SQIVND (reference sequence). The CDR3 extends over 12 amino acids. Between the trimmed V and J ends, which lost 4 bases and 2 bases, there was a span of 5 bases. The chain's CDR3 is CASSTQQETQYF. CDR3 in DNA: TGTGCCAGTAGTACGCAGCAAGAGACCCAGTACTTC. Drawing the rest from reference TRBV19 and TRBJ2-5, the complete variable domain is DGGITQSPKYLFRKEGQNVTLSCEQNLNHDAMYWYRQDPGQGLRLIYYSQIVNDFQKGDIAEGYSVSREKKESFPLTVTSAQKNPTAFYLCASSTQQETQYFGPGTRLLVL.

This clone was seen just once. Additional DNA sequences in this sample encode the identical CDR3. The V and J genes are TRBV5-1 and TRBJ1-5; no firm D call. Per germline, CDR1 SGHRS and CDR2 YFSETQ. This CDR3 region has 12 residues. Trimming removed 0 bases from V and 6 bases from J, with 4 bases in between. The CDR3 sequence is CASSLEGQPQHF. CDR3 coding DNA: TGCGCCAGCAGCTTGGAGGGTCAGCCCCAGCATTTT.

CDR3 nucleotide sequence: TGTGCCAGCGGCTCTAGCGGGGACACCGGGGAGCTGTTTTTT. Translating gives CASGSSGDTGELFF. The J gene is TRBJ2-2, the V gene TRBV28; TRBD2 agrees at 9 bases. The CDR3 length is 14 residues. V lost 8 bases and J lost 3; bases outside the gene matches: 4. Germline V gene data show CDR1 as MDHEN and CDR2 as SYDVKM.

The V call is TRBV3-1 (or the pseudogene TRBV3-2), the J call TRBJ1-3, with D uncertain. This CDR3 spans 12 amino acids. In germline, CDR1 is LGHDT, CDR2 YNNKEL (reference sequence). V gave up 1 base and J gave up 4 bases, with 2 bases separating them. CDR3 DNA: TGTGCCAGCAGCCAAGCCGGAAACACCATATATTTT. Encoded protein: CASSQAGNTIYF.

CDR3 DNA: TGTGCCAGTAGCGCCACAGGGACAGGGACTGGAAACACCATATATTTT. Protein: CASSATGTGTGNTIYF. The chain joins TRBV19 to TRBJ1-3; 9 nucleotides agree with TRBD1. Trimming cost V 6 bases and J 2 bases; bases outside gene matches: 8. The length of the CDR3 is 16 residues. Germline V gene data show CDR1 as LNHDA and CDR2 as SQIVND (reference sequence). The variable domain in full, with the rest retrieved from reference TRBV19 and TRBJ1-3, is DGGITQSPKYLFRKEGQNVTLSCEQNLNHDAMYWYRQDPGQGLRLIYYSQIVNDFQKGDIAEGYSVSREKKESFPLTVTSAQKNPTAFYLCASSATGTGTGNTIYFGEGSWLTVV.

This chain uses TRBV24-1 with TRBJ2-1; D is unresolved. The CDR3 consists of 14 residues. Trimming pared 3 bases from V and 2 bases from J, leaving 7 bases between. The germline CDR1 and CDR2 sequences are KGHDR and SFDVKD. CDR3 amino acids: CATSDLRAYNEQFF. Here the CDR3 DNA reads TGTGCCACCAGTGATCTCCGGGCCTACAATGAGCAGTTCTTC.

This chain links TRBV4-3 with TRBJ2-7, with 8 bases aligning to TRBD1. CDR1 is LGHNA, CDR2 YSLEER, per germline. J gave up 3 bases and V 1 base, and 5 bases lay outside the gene matches. The CDR3 loop spans 15 amino acids. This CDR3 is CASSQGLQGVYEQYF. The CDR3 nucleotides are TGCGCCAGCAGCCAAGGGCTACAGGGGGTCTACGAGCAGTACTTC.

This clone was seen only a few times. This chain connects TRBV6-2 or TRBV6-3 to TRBJ2-1; the D gene is possibly TRBD1 (6 bases). From germline, CDR1 is MNHEY and CDR2 SVGEGT. The CDR3 covers 14 residues. V was shortened by 2 bases and J by 8 bases, with 13 bases between the two germline ends. Here the CDR3 reads CASSYDQGSDEQFF. The CDR3 nucleotides read TGTGCCAGCAGTTACGATCAGGGGTCGGATGAGCAGTTCTTC.

The CDR3 spells CASSLFFGQAYGYTF. In nucleotides, the CDR3 is TGTGCCAGCAGTTTATTTTTCGGCCAGGCTTATGGCTACACCTTC. J is TRBJ1-2 and V is TRBV28; no definite D call. The CDR3 extends over 15 amino acids. Germline assignment: CDR1 MDHEN and CDR2 SYDVKM. V was trimmed by 1 base and J by 5 bases, leaving 14 bases between them.

The CDR3 region has the DNA TGTGCCAGCTCGGGGTTAGCGGGATACGAGCAGTACTTC. As protein: CASSGLAGYEQYF. The rearrangement links TRBV6-5 to TRBJ2-7; TRBD2 matches 8 bases. Germline V CDR1 and CDR2: MNHEY, SVGAGI. The CDR3 spans 13 residues. The junction had 7 bases not matched to a gene; V was cut back by 8 bases and J by 4 bases.

Of note for this clone: An end of the junction does not agree with germline; a read error may underlie this. The gene calls are TRBV7-7 and TRBJ1-3; no clear D. Germline-derived CDR1 and CDR2 are SSHAT and FNYEAQ (reference sequence). The CDR3 length is 16 residues. In nucleotides, the CDR3 is TGTGCTAGCAGCCCGGGCCGGGAAGGGTCTGGAAACACCATATATTTT. Protein: CASSPGREGSGNTIYF.

J is TRBJ2-2 and V is TRBV18; 9 bases match TRBD1. From germline, CDR1 is KGHSH and CDR2 LQKENI. The CDR3 loop spans 15 amino acids. V shed 8 bases and J 7 bases; nucleotides not matched to a gene: 11. The CDR3 protein is CASQTGTGTDGELFF. The CDR3 DNA reads TGTGCCAGCCAAACCGGGACAGGGACCGACGGGGAGCTGTTTTTT.

The CDR3 DNA sequence: TGTGCCAGCAGCCAGATCTCTGGGGCCAACGTCCTGACTTTC. Its protein is CASSQISGANVLTF. The chain has TRBV9 and TRBJ2-6; D call uncertain. The V and J ends lost 4 bases and 0 bases respectively, with 5 bases between them. The CDR3 contains 14 residues. Germline values: CDR1 SGDLS, CDR2 YYNGEE.

The chain recombines TRBV7-2 with TRBJ1-2; TRBD1 aligns across 9 bases. Losses at the gene ends were 4 bases for V and 4 bases for J; bases not matched to a gene: 4. CDR1 is SGHTA and CDR2 is FQGNSA in the germline V gene. This CDR3 has 14 residues. Here the CDR3 reads CASSSSTGGYGYTF. CDR3 DNA sequence: TGTGCCAGCAGCTCCTCGACAGGGGGCTATGGCTACACCTTC.

This clone was picked up a small number of times. The rearrangement joins TRBV10-3 to TRBJ2-1; 7 bases map to TRBD2. Germline CDR1 and CDR2: ENHRY and SYGVKD. The J segment lost 5 bases and the V segment lost 11 bases, leaving 9 bases of the junction unmatched. CDR3 length: 13 residues. The CDR3 nucleotides are TGTGCCTCGAAGCGGGATCTCGACAATGAGCAGTTCTTC. It encodes CASKRDLDNEQFF.

The CDR3 region has the DNA TGTGCCTGGAGTAAACTAGCCCAATCCTACAATGAGCAGTTCTTC. Translating it yields CAWSKLAQSYNEQFF. The chain links TRBV30 to TRBJ2-1; D perhaps matches TRBD2 (6 bases). The germline V gene encodes CDR1 GTSNPN and CDR2 SVGIG (reference sequence). V lost 2 bases to trimming and J lost 1 base, with 12 bases between them. The CDR3 runs 15 residues. Drawing the rest from reference TRBV30 and TRBJ2-1, the complete variable domain is SQTIHQWPATLVQPVGSPLSLECTVEGTSNPNLYWYRQAAGRGLQLLFYSVGIGQISSEVPQNLSASRPQDRQFILSSKKLLLSDSGFYLCAWSKLAQSYNEQFFGPGTRLTVL.

In DNA form, the CDR3 reads TGTGCCAGCAGACCACAGGGGGCGTTTGGCACCGGGGAGCTGTTTTTT. This sequence encodes CASRPQGAFGTGELFF. The V and J genes are TRBV7-2 and TRBJ2-2; 9 bases agree with TRBD1. CDR3 size: 16 residues. The J segment lost 4 bases and the V segment lost 6 bases, leaving 9 bases of the junction unmatched. The V gene's germline CDR1 is SGHTA and CDR2 FQGNSA.